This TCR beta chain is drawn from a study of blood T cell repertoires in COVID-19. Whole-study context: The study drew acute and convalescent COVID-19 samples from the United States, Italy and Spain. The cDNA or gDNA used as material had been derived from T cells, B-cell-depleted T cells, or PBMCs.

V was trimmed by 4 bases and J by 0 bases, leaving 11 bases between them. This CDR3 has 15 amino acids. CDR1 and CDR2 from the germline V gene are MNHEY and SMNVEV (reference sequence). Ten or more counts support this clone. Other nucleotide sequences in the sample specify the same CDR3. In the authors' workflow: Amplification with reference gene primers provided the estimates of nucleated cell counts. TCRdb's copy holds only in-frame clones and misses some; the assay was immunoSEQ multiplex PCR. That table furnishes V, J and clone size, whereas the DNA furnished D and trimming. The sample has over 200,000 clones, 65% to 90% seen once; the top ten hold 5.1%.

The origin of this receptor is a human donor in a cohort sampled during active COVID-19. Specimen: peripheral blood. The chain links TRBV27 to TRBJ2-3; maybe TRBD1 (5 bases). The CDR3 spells CASSSGHPSTDTQYF. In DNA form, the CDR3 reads TGTGCCAGCAGTTCAGGACACCCTAGCACAGATACGCAGTATTTT.